These T cell receptor beta chains were read from a single sample in a study of blood T cell repertoires in COVID-19. Profiled with immunoSEQ multiplex PCR; TCRdb holds only in-frame clones, not every one. Among about 200,000 clones listed, around 80% were seen once. Sequenced input: peripheral blood. These TCRs come from a woman aged 70-85 years with acute or convalescent COVID-19. Each CDR3 is given with its conserved first and last residue. For some rows the clone size is stated as once, few or many, or as a class when expanded; others skip it.

j_gene: TRBJ2-4; abundance: once; v_gene: TRBV10-3; CDR3aa: CAISIGGVAKNIQYF
j_gene: TRBJ2-5; abundance: .; v_gene: TRBV3-1/TRBV3-2; CDR3aa: CASSQLEETQYF
j_gene: TRBJ2-3; abundance: .; v_gene: TRBV5-1; CDR3aa: CASSLSRGITDTQYF
j_gene: TRBJ1-2; abundance: .; v_gene: TRBV6-5; CDR3aa: CASRRDSTNYGYTF
j_gene: TRBJ1-4; abundance: .; v_gene: TRBV15; CDR3aa: CARGLLNEKLFF
j_gene: TRBJ2-7; abundance: .; v_gene: TRBV5-1; CDR3aa: CASSLEGFYEQYF
j_gene: TRBJ2-2; abundance: .; v_gene: TRBV9; CDR3aa: CASSQGHQNTGELFF
j_gene: TRBJ1-2; abundance: .; v_gene: TRBV2; CDR3aa: CASRNGQGRGGYTF
j_gene: TRBJ2-3; abundance: once; v_gene: TRBV9; CDR3aa: CASSRGLRGDTQYF
j_gene: TRBJ2-3; abundance: few; v_gene: TRBV6-4; CDR3aa: CASSDGTSGGSTDTQYF
j_gene: TRBJ2-7; abundance: .; v_gene: TRBV6-6; CDR3aa: CASSSVRQGDEQYF
j_gene: TRBJ2-5; abundance: .; v_gene: TRBV29-1; CDR3aa: CSVSLTGIETQYF
j_gene: TRBJ2-3; abundance: .; v_gene: TRBV28; CDR3aa: CASYPGGHRKDTQYF
j_gene: TRBJ2-3; abundance: .; v_gene: TRBV10-2; CDR3aa: CASSDLRTAFTDTQYF
j_gene: TRBJ2-1; abundance: .; v_gene: TRBV19; CDR3aa: CASRYGTSGVDEQFF
j_gene: TRBJ2-1; abundance: .; v_gene: TRBV19; CDR3aa: CASSTGQGARFGEQFF
j_gene: TRBJ2-5; abundance: few; v_gene: TRBV5-1; CDR3aa: CASSGQAGGETQYF
j_gene: TRBJ2-1; abundance: .; v_gene: TRBV29-1; CDR3aa: CSVQMGGSYNEQFF
j_gene: TRBJ2-3; abundance: .; v_gene: TRBV15; CDR3aa: CATSRDFYSGTGIFTDTQYF
j_gene: TRBJ1-2; abundance: .; v_gene: TRBV5-5; CDR3aa: CASSLAARDRTNYGYTF
j_gene: TRBJ2-3; abundance: .; v_gene: TRBV12-3/TRBV12-4; CDR3aa: CASSLARTDTQYF
j_gene: TRBJ2-2; abundance: .; v_gene: TRBV7-8; CDR3aa: CASSLIFQTGELFF
j_gene: TRBJ2-1; abundance: .; v_gene: TRBV2; CDR3aa: CASKVVTSGGATRNNEQFF
j_gene: TRBJ2-1; abundance: .; v_gene: TRBV10-3; CDR3aa: CAIHGQGKYNEQFF
j_gene: TRBJ2-5; abundance: few; v_gene: TRBV20-1; CDR3aa: CSAFKETQYF
j_gene: TRBJ2-2; abundance: .; v_gene: TRBV3-1/TRBV3-2; CDR3aa: CASSLSGGTGELFF
j_gene: TRBJ1-6; abundance: many; v_gene: TRBV9; CDR3aa: CAGLTPLHF
j_gene: TRBJ2-7; abundance: .; v_gene: TRBV9; CDR3aa: CASSVGDSFYEQYF
j_gene: TRBJ2-3; abundance: .; v_gene: TRBV6-2/TRBV6-3; CDR3aa: CASSPGLAGVTDTQYF
j_gene: TRBJ2-1; abundance: .; v_gene: TRBV7-6; CDR3aa: CASSAKRPGQGSASYNEQFF
j_gene: TRBJ2-1; abundance: .; v_gene: TRBV2; CDR3aa: CASIRDWANNEQFF